The 18 T cell receptor beta chains listed next were all sequenced from one sample in a study of long-term antiretroviral therapy in people with HIV. An immunoSEQ assay, version v3.0, was performed at survey level. TCRdb's table, derived via immunoSEQ multiplex PCR, lists solely in-frame clones and lacks some. The sample contains 15,000 to 20,000 clones, roughly 83% of which appear only once. The specimen comprised unsorted PBMCs, sampled 0.9 years after starting antiretroviral therapy. The origin of the receptors is a man between 18 and 35 years old with HIV.

About this clone: Other DNA sequences from this sample encode an identical CDR3 as well. The chain recombines TRBV29-1 with TRBJ1-2; no firm D call. Germline V gene data show CDR1 as SQVTM and CDR2 as ANQGSEA. This CDR3 has 10 amino acids. Trimming left V 3 bases short and J 4 bases short, with 3 bases between. The CDR3 reads CSVEGYGYTF. The CDR3, as DNA: TGCAGCGTTGAGGGCTATGGCTACACCTTC.

The chain has TRBV5-8 and TRBJ1-2, with TRBD1 as a possible D gene (5 bases). Germline values: CDR1 SGHTS, CDR2 YDEGEE. The CDR3 sequence is 13 residues long. V gave up 0 bases and J gave up 2 bases, with 5 bases separating them. Here the CDR3 DNA reads TGTGCCAGCAGCTTGGGGGGGAACTATGGCTACACCTTC. Amino acids: CASSLGGNYGYTF.

This clone was counted between two and nine times. The rearrangement joins TRBV9 to TRBJ1-2; D is unclear. Germline loops: CDR1 SGDLS, CDR2 YYNGEE. Trimming removed 0 bases at V and 8 bases at J, with 11 bases between. CDR3 length: 13 residues. The CDR3 here is CASSVGQDGGYTF. In nucleotides, the CDR3 is TGTGCCAGCAGCGTAGGGCAGGATGGCGGCTACACCTTC.

The chain recombines TRBV28 with TRBJ2-5; TRBD1 is a possible D gene (5 bases). Deletions cut 4 bases from V and 5 bases from J, with 20 bases between. This CDR3 region has 16 residues. Germline lookup yields CDR1 MDHEN and CDR2 SYDVKM. CDR3 nucleotides: TGTGCCAGCAGTTCCCCGGACCTGGGGCAGTCGGAGACCCAGTACTTC. Its translation: CASSSPDLGQSETQYF. The full variable domain, rest sourced from reference TRBV28 and TRBJ2-5, is DVKVTQSSRYLVKRTGEKVFLECVQDMDHENMFWYRQDPGLGLRLIYFSYDVKMKEKGDIPEGYSVSREKKERFSLILESASTNQTSMYLCASSSPDLGQSETQYFGPGTRLLVL.

The chain carries TRBV11-3 and TRBJ2-1; D possibly corresponds to TRBD1 (5 bases). The CDR3 runs 11 residues. V lost 5 bases to trimming and J lost 6 bases, with 5 bases between them. CDR1 and CDR2 (germline): SGHNT, YENEEA. CDR3 region: CASSRGNEQFF. The CDR3 nucleotides are TGTGCCAGCAGCAGGGGCAATGAGCAGTTCTTC. The full variable domain, in which reference TRBV11-3 and TRBJ2-1 provide the parts outside the CDR3, is EAGVVQSPRYKIIEKKQPVAFWCNPISGHNTLYWYLQNLGQGPELLIRYENEEAVDDSQLPKDRFSAERLKGVDSTLKIQPAELGDSAVYLCASSRGNEQFFGPGTRLTVL.

The chain uses TRBV5-8 and TRBJ2-3; the D call may be TRBD1 or TRBD2 (6 bases each). This CDR3 contains 14 residues. V was pared by 9 bases and J by 5 bases, with 19 bases between. CDR1 and CDR2 from the germline V gene are SGHTS and YDEGEE. CDR3 in DNA: TGTGCCACCAAGTTAGACGGGGGCGGAGATACGCAGTATTTT. Translated: CATKLDGGGDTQYF.

V and J are TRBV6-6 and TRBJ2-7; D might be TRBD1 (6 bases). V was shortened by 1 base and J by 5 bases, with 6 bases between the two germline ends. This CDR3 is built from 12 residues. Germline V gene data show CDR1 as MNHNY and CDR2 as SVGAGI (reference sequence). CDR3 loop: CASSYYRDEQYF. The CDR3 DNA is TGTGCCAGCAGTTACTACAGGGACGAGCAGTACTTC.

In DNA form, the CDR3 reads TGTGCCAGCAGCTTAGTTGCAGGGGAGACAGATACGCAGTATTTT. Its protein is CASSLVAGETDTQYF. The chain employs TRBV11-3 and TRBJ2-3, with D perhaps TRBD1 (6 bases). The ends were cut back, 1 base at V and 3 bases at J, with 11 bases in the middle. The CDR3 covers 15 residues. CDR1 and CDR2 from the germline V gene are SGHNT and YENEEA.

The V and J genes are TRBV29-1 and TRBJ1-1; tentative D call: TRBD1 (6 bases). The CDR3 sequence is 17 residues long. Per germline, CDR1 SQVTM and CDR2 ANQGSEA. V lost 7 bases, J lost 1 base, and 25 bases lay in between. CDR3 protein: CSALNLYTGQPNTEAFF. CDR3 nucleotide sequence: TGCAGCGCCTTAAATCTCTATACCGGACAGCCGAACACTGAAGCTTTCTTT.

The chain combines TRBV5-1 with TRBJ2-2; 10 bases align to TRBD1. Trimming at V came to 3 bases and at J to 5 bases, leaving 13 bases not matched to a gene. The CDR3 contains 18 residues. Germline CDR1 is SGHRS and CDR2 is YFSETQ. The CDR3 loop is CASSSIGTGEFITGELFF. The CDR3 nucleotides are TGCGCCAGCAGCTCGATAGGGACAGGGGAATTTATAACCGGGGAGCTGTTTTTT.

The chain carries TRBV28 and TRBJ2-7, with D possibly being TRBD1 (6 bases). Germline V gives CDR1 MDHEN, CDR2 SYDVKM. The CDR3 runs to 14 residues. Trimming shortened V by 5 bases and J by 2 bases, and 13 bases separated the two germline ends. CDR3 sequence (DNA): TGTGCCAGCAGTATCACGGGACAAACCTACGAGCAGTACGTC. Residues: CASSITGQTYEQYV.

This clone was picked up a small number of times. The genes are TRBV10-1 and TRBJ2-7; 7 nucleotides match TRBD1. The CDR3 loop spans 12 amino acids. Per germline, CDR1 WNHNN and CDR2 SYGVQD (reference sequence). V lost 5 bases to trimming and J lost 7 bases; unmatched junction nucleotides: 5. The CDR3 nucleotides read TGCGCCAGCAGTCGACAGGGTGGTGAGCAGTACTTC. The encoded protein is CASSRQGGEQYF.

The chain joins TRBV7-8 to TRBJ2-7; tentative D call: TRBD1 (6 bases). This CDR3 comprises 14 residues. Germline V lookup: CDR1 SGHVS, CDR2 FQNEAQ. Trimming took 2 bases from V and 3 from J, leaving 11 bases between them. The CDR3 protein is CASSLLDRFYEQYF. CDR3 nucleotides: TGTGCCAGCAGCTTACTGGACAGATTCTACGAGCAGTACTTC.

The chain combines TRBV7-9 with TRBJ1-2; D possibly corresponds to TRBD1 (6 bases). The CDR3 spans 14 residues. From germline, CDR1 is SEHNR and CDR2 FQNEAQ (reference sequence). V was pared by 6 bases and J by 4 bases, with 15 bases between. The CDR3 region is CASSSQTGTYGYTF. Here the CDR3 DNA reads TGTGCCAGCAGTTCACAAACAGGGACCTATGGCTACACCTTC.

CDR3 in amino acids: CASSPGHNTEAFF. In nucleotides, the CDR3 is TGTGCCAGCAGCCCAGGACACAACACTGAAGCTTTCTTT. The gene calls are TRBV7-3 and TRBJ1-1, with D perhaps matching TRBD1 (5 bases). The CDR3 runs 13 residues. The V end lost 5 bases, the J end lost 2 bases, and 9 bases lay between the germline ends. Germline assignment: CDR1 SGHTA and CDR2 FQGTGA.

The J gene is TRBJ1-5, the V gene TRBV5-6; D is unresolved. Germline loops: CDR1 SGHDT, CDR2 YYEEEE. Trimming shortened V by 4 bases and J by 4 bases, and 12 bases separated the two germline ends. CDR3 size: 14 residues. In nucleotides, the CDR3 is TGTGCCAGCAGCCGGCGTGGGTGGAATCAGCCCCAGCATTTT. It specifies CASSRRGWNQPQHF.

The V call is TRBV9, the J call TRBJ2-1; D is uncertain. The CDR3 loop spans 14 amino acids. V lost 0 bases and J 0 bases, leaving 4 bases between the germline ends. Germline V CDR1 and CDR2: SGDLS, YYNGEE. CDR3 amino acids: CASSVETSYNEQFF. CDR3 in DNA: TGTGCCAGCAGCGTAGAGACCTCCTACAATGAGCAGTTCTTC.

This clone has a handful of counts. This chain links TRBV28 with TRBJ1-6; 9 bases align to TRBD1. This CDR3 has 14 residues. V was clipped by 6 bases and J by 9 bases; unmatched bases: 6. In germline, CDR1 is MDHEN, CDR2 SYDVKM. The CDR3: CASRRGQGGSPLHF. The CDR3 DNA sequence: TGTGCCAGCAGGCGGGGACAGGGTGGTTCACCCCTCCACTTT.